This TCR beta chain stems from a study of T cell responses to AZD1222 COVID-19 vaccine. The study, taken as a whole, reports: The span of vaccine-associated CD4 TCRs extended across spike, with dominance at 160-218 and 743-854. The number of AZD1222 recipients seropositive at baseline was only five to seven.

TCRdb keeps only in-frame clones here, not all; method: immunoSEQ multiplex PCR. The sample shows roughly 77,000 clones, 92% of them seen only once. CDR3 length equals 15 residues. CDR1 and CDR2 from the germline V gene are LGHNA and YNFKEQ. The trim removed 1 base at V and 7 bases at J, leaving 8 bases unmatched. This clone occurred once. Its antigen remains unknown. Sequencing was performed on peripheral blood, taken 28 days after the second AZD1222 dose. The TCR sequence derives from an adult who received the AZD1222 COVID-19 vaccine. The rearrangement uses TRBV4-2 and TRBJ2-7, with TRBD2 matching 9 bases. The CDR3 region is CASSQGSGSRREQYF. The CDR3 nucleotides read TGTGCCAGCAGCCAAGGTAGCGGGAGTCGTCGGGAGCAGTACTTC.